This TCR beta chain originates from a study of tumour-infiltrating T cells in Burkitt lymphoma. Whole-study context: Repertoire clonality predicted overall and progression-free survival.

CDR3 length equals 16 residues. Germline V gene sequence: CDR1 LNHDA, CDR2 SQIVND (reference sequence). J gave up 0 bases and V 4 bases, and 5 bases lay outside the gene matches. The protocol was immunoSEQ multiplex PCR, while the TCRdb copy is restricted to in-frame clones and leaves out a portion. The table shows 13,000 or so clones, with roughly 85% occurring only once. The sample consisted of tumor tissue. The receptor comes from a human donor with diffuse large B-cell lymphoma. This chain uses TRBV19 with TRBJ2-3; 9 nucleotides agree with TRBD1. CDR3: CASSTGQGTSTDTQYF. Written as DNA, the CDR3 is TGTGCCAGTAGTACAGGACAGGGGACTAGCACAGATACGCAGTATTTT.